The clone carrying this T cell receptor beta chain was counted a few times. The data were obtained in a study of blood T cells in healthy people across ages. Study-wide background: When template switching was applied, about one barcoded beta molecule was captured per two T cells.

Alongside a J-beta primer mix, a sample-barcoded 5' primer served in a second PCR lasting roughly 7 to 11 cycles. MiXCR, applied by TCRdb to the 5' RACE reads, yields one record per CDR3 protein. This sample yields hundreds of thousands of distinct CDR3 sequences, of which about 42% are seen a single time; less than 20% belongs to the top ten. The V end was cut by 3 bases, the J end by 7 bases, with 19 bases between. This CDR3 has 15 residues. Germline V gene lookup returns CDR1 MRHNA and CDR2 SNTAGT. Each sample yielded at least 6 micrograms of PBMC total RNA. Source material: blood. The genes are TRBV6-4 and TRBJ2-7, with D perhaps TRBD2 (6 bases). The TCR was taken from a man older than 75 in good health. The CDR3 here is CASSESLATYNEQYF. The CDR3 DNA follows: TGTGCCAGCAGTGAGAGTCTAGCGACTTACAATGAGCAGTACTTC.